This T cell receptor (beta chain) was profiled in a study of T cells after yellow fever vaccination. General study points: Overall, a small share of clonotypes was seen in both CD4 and CD8 compartments. A faster peak, day 5 versus 15, was reached by the weaker secondary response. Clones that expanded after primary vaccination mostly reappeared after the booster (roughly 96% CD4, 88% CD8).

CDR1 is SGHNT, CDR2 YYREEE, per germline (reference sequence). CDR3 size: 15 residues. V dropped 7 bases and J dropped 4; count of bases not matched to a gene: 13. This clonotype was seen a handful of times. Its specificity is unknown. Making TCR cDNA involved 5'RACE template switching, which added UMIs and a universal primer site. TCRdb fed the 5' RACE reads into MiXCR, producing one record per CDR3 protein. The data contain a few hundred thousand distinct CDR3 sequences, under 3.5% of them seen just once; the ten biggest clones take up approximately 3.5%. This chain connects TRBV5-4 to TRBJ1-2; 7 bases line up with TRBD1. This specimen was CD4+ T cells sorted from PBMCs, taken 10 days after the yellow fever booster vaccination. This TCR derives from a man aged 18-30 years who received the YFV17D yellow fever vaccine. This CDR3 reads CASHRIGTAGYGYTF. CDR3 coding DNA: TGTGCCAGCCACCGAATCGGGACAGCGGGCTATGGCTACACCTTC. Filled out from reference TRBV5-4 and TRBJ1-2, the complete variable domain reads ETGVTQSPTHLIKTRGQQVTLRCSSQSGHNTVSWYQQALGQGPQFIFQYYREEENGRGNFPPRFSGLQFPNYSSELNVNALELDDSALYLCASHRIGTAGYGYTFGSGTRLTVV.